The 23 T cell receptor beta chains below were found in one sample sequenced in a study of blood T cells in healthy people across ages. Primed by a sample-barcoded 5' primer and a J-beta primer mix, a second PCR proceeded for about 6 to 11 cycles. TCRdb called the 5' RACE reads again in MiXCR, with one record for every CDR3 protein. The table records about 280,000 distinct CDR3 sequences, roughly 29% of them present only once. The material sequenced was blood. These receptors were obtained from a woman in her 70s in good health.

This clonotype showed up just a few times. The chain combines TRBV7-9 with TRBJ2-7; D unclear. This CDR3 has 17 amino acids. CDR1 SEHNR and CDR2 FQNEAQ come from the germline V gene (reference sequence). Trimming shortened V by 3 bases and J by 5 bases, and 23 bases separated the two germline ends. The CDR3 region has the DNA TGTGCCAGCAGCTTTGTTTCGGGTGCGGACCGATCGGACGAGCAGTACTTC. Protein: CASSFVSGADRSDEQYF.

This clonotype was recorded only once. The gene calls are TRBV4-2 and TRBJ2-1; D perhaps matches TRBD2 (5 bases). Germline CDR1 LGHNA, CDR2 YNFKEQ. This CDR3 region has 15 residues. V lost 2 bases, J lost 2 bases, and 10 bases lay in between. DNA of the CDR3: TGTGCCAGCAGCCAACCGGACGGGGCCTACAATGAGCAGTTCTTC. It translates to CASSQPDGAYNEQFF.

This clonotype was seen more than once but under ten times. V usage is TRBV7-3 and J usage is TRBJ2-7; 9 nucleotides align to TRBD1. Looked up from germline, CDR1 is SGHTA and CDR2 is FQGTGA. CDR3 size: 16 residues. J was trimmed by 4 bases and V by 4 bases; bases with no gene match: 11. CDR3 region: CASSSLQGATKYEQYF. The CDR3 DNA reads as TGTGCCAGCAGCTCGTTACAGGGGGCGACTAAGTACGAGCAGTACTTC.

J is TRBJ1-6 and V is TRBV2; a possible D gene is TRBD1 (5 bases). The CDR3 is 13 residues long. In germline, CDR1 is SNHLY, CDR2 FYNNEI. Trimming took 3 bases from V and 5 from J, leaving 5 bases between them. CDR3 amino acids: CASSETDNSPLHF. CDR3 DNA sequence: TGTGCCAGCAGTGAGACAGATAATTCACCCCTCCACTTT.

The chain recombines TRBV5-1 with TRBJ2-3; perhaps TRBD1 as D (6 bases). The CDR3 is 14 amino acids. Germline V gene lookup returns CDR1 SGHRS and CDR2 YFSETQ. Trimming removed 0 bases at V and 5 bases at J, with 10 bases between. This chain's CDR3 is CASSLVGAQDTQYF. For the CDR3, the DNA is TGCGCCAGCAGCTTGGTGGGGGCGCAAGATACGCAGTATTTT.

This clonotype turned up a few times. The chain carries TRBV15 and TRBJ1-1; weak D call: TRBD1 (5 bases). The CDR3 sequence is 15 residues long. Deletions cut 5 bases from V and 4 bases from J, with 17 bases between. In germline, CDR1 is LNHNV, CDR2 YYDKDF (reference sequence). The DNA for the CDR3 is TGTGCCACCAGCGGGACTTCGGACACTCCCACTGAAGCTTTCTTT. Translated, it gives CATSGTSDTPTEAFF.

In its sample, this clonotype was seen a few times. The chain carries TRBV3-1 and TRBJ2-5; D gene ambiguous. CDR3 length: 15 residues. The V gene lost 4 bases and the J gene lost 0 bases, with 12 bases spanning the gap. Germline lookup yields CDR1 LGHDT and CDR2 YNNKEL (reference sequence). The DNA of the CDR3 is TGTGCCAGCAGCCCAGGCTCGGTGTACCAAGAGACCCAGTACTTC. Its protein product is CASSPGSVYQETQYF.

The rearrangement links TRBV12-3 or TRBV12-4 to TRBJ2-3, with 10 bases identical to TRBD2. This CDR3 is 16 amino acids long. The junction had 3 bases not matched to a gene; V was cut back by 3 bases and J by 0 bases. CDR3 residues: CASSFPLAGSTDTQYF. In nucleotides, the CDR3 is TGTGCCAGCAGTTTTCCACTAGCGGGGAGCACAGATACGCAGTATTTT.

This clonotype was observed a few times. This chain uses TRBV7-6 with TRBJ2-1; perhaps TRBD2 as D (6 bases). Per germline, CDR1 SGHVS and CDR2 FNYEAQ. Trimming shortened V by 1 base and J by 5 bases, and 18 bases separated the two germline ends. The CDR3 has 17 amino acids. DNA for the CDR3: TGTGCCAGCAGCTTAGTGGCTCGAACTAGCAGAAACAATGAGCAGTTCTTC. It is translated as CASSLVARTSRNNEQFF. The whole variable domain, filled in from reference TRBV7-6 and TRBJ2-1, reads GAGVSQSPRYKVTKRGQDVALRCDPISGHVSLYWYRQALGQGPEFLTYFNYEAQQDKSGLPNDRFSAERPEGSISTLTIQRTEQRDSAMYRCASSLVARTSRNNEQFFGPGTRLTVL.

This clonotype has a handful of counts. In DNA form, the CDR3 reads TGTGCCAGCAGGGCGACTAGCTCCCACTACGAGCAGTACTTC. Translation gives CASRATSSHYEQYF. The genes are TRBV2 and TRBJ2-7; TRBD2 matches at 7 bases. The CDR3 consists of 14 residues. Germline V gene sequence: CDR1 SNHLY, CDR2 FYNNEI. V was pared by 6 bases and J by 3 bases, with 8 bases of the junction left unmatched.

V and J are TRBV11-2 and TRBJ1-3; D is uncertain. Germline CDR1 is SGHAT and CDR2 is FQNNGV. The CDR3 loop spans 15 amino acids. Trimming shortened V by 5 bases and J by 6 bases, and 17 bases separated the two germline ends. The CDR3 loop reads CASSPRVRGLNTIYF. The CDR3, as DNA: TGTGCCAGCAGCCCCAGAGTTCGGGGTTTAAACACCATATATTTT.

The rearrangement links TRBV20-1 to TRBJ2-1; 8 bases are shared with TRBD2. CDR3 length: 14 amino acids. The germline gives CDR1 DFQATT, CDR2 SNEGSKA (reference sequence). J gave up 4 bases and V 1 base, and 3 bases lay outside the gene matches. CDR3 sequence: CSARGLANYNEQFF. CDR3 nucleotides: TGCAGTGCTAGAGGACTAGCGAATTACAATGAGCAGTTCTTC.

In this sample, this clonotype turned up a few times. This sequence may be a read error, since a much larger clone differs from it by one base. The CDR3 here is CASNSSPRGSYFYEQYF. In nucleotides, the CDR3 is TGTGCCAGCAACTCCTCCCCCCGGGGGAGTTATTTCTACGAGCAGTACTTC. V gene TRBV4-2 combines with J gene TRBJ2-7, with D possibly TRBD2 on 6 matching bases. V shed 7 bases and J shed 3 bases, with 25 bases lying between them. The CDR3 consists of 17 residues. Germline V gene lookup returns CDR1 LGHNA and CDR2 YNFKEQ.

This clonotype was counted ten times or more. The chain combines TRBV6-5 with TRBJ2-7, with D tentatively TRBD2 (5 bases). The CDR3 runs 15 residues. CDR1 and CDR2 from the germline V gene are MNHEY and SVGAGI. Trimming removed 4 bases at V and 1 base at J, with 14 bases between. In DNA, the CDR3 is TGTGCCAGCAGTTCCCCCGGACGGGGTTCCTACGAGCAGTACTTC. Its protein product is CASSSPGRGSYEQYF.

This clonotype was seen many times. The gene calls are TRBV5-1 and TRBJ2-3, with 7 bases that match TRBD2. CDR1 and CDR2 (germline): SGHRS, YFSETQ. This CDR3 spans 16 amino acids. The J segment lost 2 bases and the V segment lost 3 bases, leaving 9 bases of the junction unmatched. CDR3 nucleotide sequence: TGCGCCAGCAGCTCTAACGCCGGGACTATCACAGATACGCAGTATTTT. It is translated as CASSSNAGTITDTQYF.

There are a few counts of this clonotype. This chain connects TRBV28 to TRBJ2-5; D remains unclear. TRBJ2-1 matches the DNA end more closely, so the J call is doubtful. Germline CDR1 reads MDHEN; CDR2 reads SYDVKM. This CDR3 is 15 amino acids long. CDR3 region: CASSLSITGAREQFF. The CDR3, as DNA: TGTGCCAGCAGTTTAAGCATTACCGGCGCACGTGAGCAGTTCTTC.

The chain is built from TRBV5-1 and TRBJ1-1; D gene uncertain. With 0 bases removed from V and 5 bases from J, the gap between germline ends came to 5 bases. The CDR3 runs to 12 residues. The V gene's germline CDR1 is SGHRS and CDR2 YFSETQ. The DNA for the CDR3 is TGCGCCAGCAGCTTGGAAGGGACTGAAGCTTTCTTT. It translates to CASSLEGTEAFF.

This clonotype has a handful of counts. The rearrangement links TRBV20-1 to TRBJ1-3; D remains unclear. Trimming stripped 4 bases from V and 4 bases from J, with 23 bases between. The CDR3 sequence is 17 residues long. The V gene's germline CDR1 is DFQATT and CDR2 SNEGSKA (reference sequence). In nucleotides, the CDR3 is TGCAGTGCTACCAGCAGGTCCCGGACCCGAGCCGGAAACACCATATATTTT. It yields the protein CSATSRSRTRAGNTIYF.

This chain connects TRBV13 to TRBJ2-7; 11 positions agree with TRBD2. The ends lost 6 bases at V and 6 bases at J; junction bases unmatched: 13. CDR1 PRHDT and CDR2 FYEKMQ come from the germline V gene (reference sequence). The CDR3 is made up of 16 amino acids. CDR3 DNA: TGTGCCAGCAGTTCTCCCTCGACTAGCGGGATTCGCGAGCAGTACTTC. It specifies CASSSPSTSGIREQYF.

This clonotype was counted many times. The V gene is TRBV5-1, the J gene TRBJ2-1; maybe TRBD1 (6 bases). V was cut by 4 bases and J by 10 bases, with 18 bases left in between. Looked up from germline, CDR1 is SGHRS and CDR2 is YFSETQ. The CDR3 sequence is 14 residues long. The CDR3 DNA reads as TGCGCCAGCAGCCGACAGGCCATAAAAGACGAGCAGTTCTTC. The encoded protein is CASSRQAIKDEQFF.

Turning to this clonotype: The junction departs from germline at one end; a sequencing error may be responsible. The chain combines TRBV29-1 with TRBJ1-2; D gene ambiguous. The CDR3 contains 13 residues. From germline, CDR1 is SQVTM and CDR2 ANQGSEA. The CDR3 spells CSVELGRNCGYTF. The CDR3 nucleotides are TGCAGCGTTGAATTGGGCAGGAACTGTGGCTACACCTTC.

V and J are TRBV7-8 and TRBJ2-5, with a tentative D call TRBD1 (6 bases). Per the germline V gene, CDR1 is SGHVS and CDR2 is FQNEAQ. The CDR3 is made up of 15 amino acids. V was cut by 5 bases and J by 4 bases, with 17 bases left in between. CDR3 region: CASSPSGAWGETQYF. As DNA, the CDR3 is TGTGCCAGCAGCCCTTCAGGGGCGTGGGGAGAGACCCAGTACTTC.

This clonotype occurred a few times. The chain couples TRBV12-3 or TRBV12-4 to TRBJ2-3, with D possibly TRBD1 on 6 matching bases. The CDR3 extends over 12 amino acids. The CDR3 loop is CCSGQTTDTQYF. In DNA, the CDR3 is TGTTGCAGCGGACAGACCACAGATACGCAGTATTTT.